The present entry profiles one T cell receptor beta chain with its context. Trimming removed 3 bases from V and 1 base from J, with 4 bases in between. This CDR3 comprises 14 residues. CDR1 MNHEY and CDR2 SMNVEV come from the germline V gene (reference sequence). These data belong to a study of PD-L1 blockade in urothelial cancer. About the study: Patients with male sex and bladder-origin urothelial cancer accounted for about 85% of the roughly 29 enrolled. Each patient had 0 to 3 earlier chemotherapy regimens. Blood samples had a median of 141,255 T cells.

TCRdb's table, derived via immunoSEQ multiplex PCR, lists solely in-frame clones and lacks some. This table holds tens of thousands of clones, about 88% found once. The material sequenced was PBMCs, taken around atezolizumab (anti-PD-L1) treatment. This clonotype originated in a man aged 45-65 years with urothelial cancer. The V gene is TRBV27, the J gene TRBJ2-6; D is undetermined. CDR3 sequence: CASSLASGANVLTF. CDR3 in DNA: TGTGCCAGCAGTTTGGCATCTGGGGCCAACGTCCTGACTTTC.